Listed below are T cell receptor beta chains from one sample, sequenced in a study of T cell repertoires in cytomegalovirus infection. TCRdb re-derived calls from the reads in MiXCR, one entry per CDR3 protein. Among about 140,000 distinct CDR3 sequences listed, under 8.5% were seen once. The sequenced sample was PBMCs. All receptors come from a human donor in good health (CMV status not recorded). Some clones in this sample may be carry-over from other donors' samples. CDR3s leave out the opening cysteine and the closing phenylalanine or tryptophan.

j_call	v_call	cdr3_aa
TRBJ2-3	TRBV5-1	ASSKGTSGDAMDTQY
TRBJ2-2	TRBV7-2	ASSLPITGELF
TRBJ2-7	TRBV29-1	SVGQGDNEQY
TRBJ1-2	TRBV6-2/TRBV6-3	ASTGDVGYT
TRBJ2-1	TRBV15	ATSGDARDGEQF
TRBJ2-4	TRBV28	ASSRTLDKAKNIQY
TRBJ1-1	TRBV15	ATSRDLGDQAF
TRBJ2-2	TRBV19	ASSEQGAFTGELF
TRBJ1-1	TRBV4-2	ASSPPANTEAF
TRBJ1-6	TRBV10-3	AISNNDNSPLH
TRBJ2-5	TRBV7-3	ASSPRGTIQETQY
TRBJ1-1	TRBV7-2	ASSRKIGLDTEAF
TRBJ1-1	TRBV25-1	ASSGTGGSYTEAF
TRBJ2-7	TRBV7-2	ASSLTAGAREQY
TRBJ2-7	TRBV29-1	SVDNGAYEQY
TRBJ2-7	TRBV20-1	SAVRLAGAYEQY
TRBJ2-1	TRBV6-2/TRBV6-3	ASSSGRWSYNEQF
TRBJ1-1	TRBV27	ASTTIGQYNNTEAF
TRBJ1-5	TRBV20-1	SAIRTGGFGQPQH
TRBJ2-7	TRBV5-8	ASSLMGSAYEQY
TRBJ1-1	TRBV6-2/TRBV6-3	ASSTQGRDTEAF
TRBJ2-7	TRBV11-1	ASSLALQGAYEQY
TRBJ1-1	TRBV5-1	ASSPSSGVLNTEAF
TRBJ1-5	TRBV6-6	ASSSQEYQPQH
TRBJ2-1	TRBV29-1	SVRTSGEAF
TRBJ2-3	TRBV7-8	ASSSTGVGTQY
TRBJ2-3	TRBV28	ASRAGGAADTQY
TRBJ2-5	TRBV5-1	ASSLGARTEETQY
TRBJ1-6	TRBV7-9	ASSSPGNSPLH
TRBJ1-2	TRBV7-2	ASSSDGLQGRGYT
TRBJ2-2	TRBV7-2	ASSLILAGARELF
TRBJ1-5	TRBV15	ATSRALQGYYSNQPQH
TRBJ1-1	TRBV20-1	SATGARRGNTEAF
TRBJ1-1	TRBV7-3	ASSRTVNTEAF
TRBJ2-7	TRBV19	ASTPYEQY
TRBJ1-5	TRBV25-1	ASSEYGSRASNQPQH
TRBJ2-7	TRBV11-3	ASSGCRGGRYEQY
TRBJ1-1	TRBV6-2/TRBV6-3	ASRRTGEDTEAF
TRBJ1-5	TRBV7-2	ASSAGRDQPQH
TRBJ1-1	TRBV4-2	ASSVPGPRGTEAF